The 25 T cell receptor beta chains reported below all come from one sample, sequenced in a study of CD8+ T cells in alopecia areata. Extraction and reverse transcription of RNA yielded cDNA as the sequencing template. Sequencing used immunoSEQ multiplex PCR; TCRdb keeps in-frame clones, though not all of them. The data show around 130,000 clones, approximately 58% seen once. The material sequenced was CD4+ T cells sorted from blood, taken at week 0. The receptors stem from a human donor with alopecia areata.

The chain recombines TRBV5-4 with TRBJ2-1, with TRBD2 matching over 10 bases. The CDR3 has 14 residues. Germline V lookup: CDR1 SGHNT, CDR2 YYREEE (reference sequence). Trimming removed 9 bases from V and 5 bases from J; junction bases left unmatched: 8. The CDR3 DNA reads TGTGCCATCCGAGCGGGAGGGACAAACAATGAGCAGTTCTTC. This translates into CAIRAGGTNNEQFF.

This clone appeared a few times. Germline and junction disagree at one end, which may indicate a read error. The CDR3 loop reads CASSAPGQGYGYTF. CDR3 bases: TGTGCCAGCTCAGCACCGGGACAGGGATATGGCTACACCTTC. The rearrangement links TRBV18 to TRBJ1-2; 9 bases are a match to TRBD1. The CDR3 is 14 residues long. Germline CDR1 is KGHSH and CDR2 is LQKENI.

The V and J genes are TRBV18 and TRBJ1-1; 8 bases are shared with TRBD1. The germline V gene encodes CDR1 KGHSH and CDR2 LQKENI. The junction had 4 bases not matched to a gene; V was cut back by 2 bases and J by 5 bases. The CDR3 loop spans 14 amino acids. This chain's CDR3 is CASSPGQGWTEAFF. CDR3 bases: TGTGCCAGCTCACCAGGACAGGGTTGGACTGAAGCTTTCTTT.

The CDR3 spells CASSQTSGALSNEQFF. The CDR3 DNA sequence: TGTGCCAGCAGCCAAACTAGCGGGGCCCTCTCCAATGAGCAGTTCTTC. This sequence joins TRBV5-8 and TRBJ2-1, with 10 bases that match TRBD2. The germline CDR1 and CDR2 sequences are SGHTS and YDEGEE. This CDR3 is built from 16 residues. V shed 4 bases and J 6 bases; nucleotides not matched to a gene: 10.

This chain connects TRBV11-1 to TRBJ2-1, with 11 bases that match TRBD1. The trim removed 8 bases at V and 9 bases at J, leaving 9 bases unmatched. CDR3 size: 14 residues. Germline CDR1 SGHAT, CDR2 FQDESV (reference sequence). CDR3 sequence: CASCWDRGDIEQFF. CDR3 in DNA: TGTGCCAGCTGCTGGGACAGGGGGGATATTGAGCAGTTCTTC.

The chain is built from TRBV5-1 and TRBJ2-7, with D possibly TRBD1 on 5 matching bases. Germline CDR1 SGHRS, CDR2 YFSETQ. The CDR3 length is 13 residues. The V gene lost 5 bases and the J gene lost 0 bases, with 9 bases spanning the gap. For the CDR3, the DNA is TGCGCCAGCAGTTACAGGAGCTCCTACGAGCAGTACTTC. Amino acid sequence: CASSYRSSYEQYF.

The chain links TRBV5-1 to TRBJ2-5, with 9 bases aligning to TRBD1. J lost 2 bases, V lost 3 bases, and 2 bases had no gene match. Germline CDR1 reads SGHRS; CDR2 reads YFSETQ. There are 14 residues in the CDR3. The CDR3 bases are TGCGCCAGCAGCTGGACAGGGGAACAAGAGACCCAGTACTTC. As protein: CASSWTGEQETQYF.

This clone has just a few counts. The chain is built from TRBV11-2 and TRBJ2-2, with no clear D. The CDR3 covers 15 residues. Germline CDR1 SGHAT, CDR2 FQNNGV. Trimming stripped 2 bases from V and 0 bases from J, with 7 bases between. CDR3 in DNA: TGTGCCAGCAGCTTAAGCTGGGCGAACACCGGGGAGCTGTTTTTT. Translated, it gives CASSLSWANTGELFF.

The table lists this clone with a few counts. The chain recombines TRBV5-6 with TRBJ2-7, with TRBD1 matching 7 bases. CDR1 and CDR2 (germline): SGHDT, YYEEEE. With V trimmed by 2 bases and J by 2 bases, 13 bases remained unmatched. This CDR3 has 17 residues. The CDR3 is CASSFDQETGSAYEQYF. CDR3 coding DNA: TGTGCCAGCAGCTTCGACCAAGAGACAGGGTCAGCCTACGAGCAGTACTTC.

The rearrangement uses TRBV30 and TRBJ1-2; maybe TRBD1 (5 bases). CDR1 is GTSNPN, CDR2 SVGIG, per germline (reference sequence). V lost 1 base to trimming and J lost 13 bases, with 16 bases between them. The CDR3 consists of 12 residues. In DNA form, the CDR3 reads TGTGCCTGGAGTGGGCACAGGCTGATAGCCACCTTC. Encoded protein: CAWSGHRLIATF.

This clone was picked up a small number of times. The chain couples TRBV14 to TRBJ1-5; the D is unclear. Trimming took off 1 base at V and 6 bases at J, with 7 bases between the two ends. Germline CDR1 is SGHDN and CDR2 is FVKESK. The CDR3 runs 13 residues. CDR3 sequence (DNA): TGTGCCAGCAGCCAAGGGATCGGTCAGCCCCAGCATTTT. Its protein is CASSQGIGQPQHF.

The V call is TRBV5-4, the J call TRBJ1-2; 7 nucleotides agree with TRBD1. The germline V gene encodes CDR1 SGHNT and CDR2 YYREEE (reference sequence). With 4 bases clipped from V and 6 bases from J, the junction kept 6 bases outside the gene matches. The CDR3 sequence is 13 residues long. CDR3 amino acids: CASSRQGEDGYTF. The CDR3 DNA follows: TGTGCCAGCAGCCGACAGGGTGAGGATGGCTACACCTTC.

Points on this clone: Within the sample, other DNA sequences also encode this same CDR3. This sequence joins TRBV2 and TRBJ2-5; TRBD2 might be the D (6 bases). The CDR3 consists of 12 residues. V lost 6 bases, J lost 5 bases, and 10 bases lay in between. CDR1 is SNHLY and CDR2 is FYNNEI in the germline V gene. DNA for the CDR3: TGTGCCAGCAGCGATCGGGGGGAGACCCAGTACTTC. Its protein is CASSDRGETQYF.

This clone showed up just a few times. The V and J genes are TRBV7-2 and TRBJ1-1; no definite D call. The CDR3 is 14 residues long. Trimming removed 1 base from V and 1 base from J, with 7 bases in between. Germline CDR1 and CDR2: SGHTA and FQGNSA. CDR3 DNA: TGTGCCAGCAGCTTAGAGAACGAGAACACTGAAGCTTTCTTT. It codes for CASSLENENTEAFF.

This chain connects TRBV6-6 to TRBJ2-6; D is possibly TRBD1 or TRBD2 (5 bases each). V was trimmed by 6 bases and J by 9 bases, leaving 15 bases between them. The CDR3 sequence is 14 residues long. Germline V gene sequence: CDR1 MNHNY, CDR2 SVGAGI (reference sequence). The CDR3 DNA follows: TGTGCCAGCAGGATTAGAGGGGATGACAACGTCCTGACTTTC. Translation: CASRIRGDDNVLTF.

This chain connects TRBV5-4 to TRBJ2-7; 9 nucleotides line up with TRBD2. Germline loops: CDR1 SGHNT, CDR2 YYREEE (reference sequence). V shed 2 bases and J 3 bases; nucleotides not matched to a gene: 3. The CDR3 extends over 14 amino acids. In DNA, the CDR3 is TGTGCCAGCAGCTTAGCGGGGGGTAGCTACGAGCAGTACTTC. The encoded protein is CASSLAGGSYEQYF. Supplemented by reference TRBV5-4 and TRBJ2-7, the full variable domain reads ETGVTQSPTHLIKTRGQQVTLRCSSQSGHNTVSWYQQALGQGPQFIFQYYREEENGRGNFPPRFSGLQFPNYSSELNVNALELDDSALYLCASSLAGGSYEQYFGPGTRLTVT.

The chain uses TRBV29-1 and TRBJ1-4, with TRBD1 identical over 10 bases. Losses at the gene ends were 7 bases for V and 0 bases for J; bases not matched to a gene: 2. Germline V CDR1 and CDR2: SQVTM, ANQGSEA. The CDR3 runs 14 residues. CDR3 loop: CSAGQGATNEKLFF. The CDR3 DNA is TGCAGCGCTGGACAGGGGGCAACTAATGAAAAACTGTTTTTT.

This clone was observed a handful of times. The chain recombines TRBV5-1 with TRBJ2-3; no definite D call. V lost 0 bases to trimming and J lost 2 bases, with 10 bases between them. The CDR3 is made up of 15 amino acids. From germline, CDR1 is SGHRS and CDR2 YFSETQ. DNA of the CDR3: TGCGCCAGCAGCTTGGCACAGCTAAACACAGATACGCAGTATTTT. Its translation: CASSLAQLNTDTQYF.

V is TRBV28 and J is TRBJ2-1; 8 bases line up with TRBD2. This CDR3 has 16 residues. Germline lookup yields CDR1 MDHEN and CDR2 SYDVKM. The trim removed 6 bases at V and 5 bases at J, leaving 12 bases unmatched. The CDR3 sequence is CASSSLGTRINNEQFF. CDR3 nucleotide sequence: TGTGCCAGCAGCTCCCTAGGGACTAGAATTAACAATGAGCAGTTCTTC. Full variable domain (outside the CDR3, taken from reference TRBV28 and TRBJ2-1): DVKVTQSSRYLVKRTGEKVFLECVQDMDHENMFWYRQDPGLGLRLIYFSYDVKMKEKGDIPEGYSVSREKKERFSLILESASTNQTSMYLCASSSLGTRINNEQFFGPGTRLTVL.

The CDR3 spells CASSLGDRGRSDTQYF. The CDR3 DNA reads as TGTGCCAGCAGCTTAGGTGACAGGGGGCGATCAGATACGCAGTATTTT. The rearrangement links TRBV7-9 to TRBJ2-3, with TRBD1 matching over 10 bases. V trimming: 1 base; J trimming: 4 bases; junction bases outside the gene matches: 5. Germline loops: CDR1 SEHNR, CDR2 FQNEAQ (reference sequence). The CDR3 runs 16 residues.

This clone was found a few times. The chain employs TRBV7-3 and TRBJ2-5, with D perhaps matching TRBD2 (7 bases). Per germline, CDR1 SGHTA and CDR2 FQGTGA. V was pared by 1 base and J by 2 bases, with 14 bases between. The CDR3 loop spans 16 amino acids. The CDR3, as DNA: TGTGCCAGCAGCTTAAGCGGACGGGGGGCACAAGAGACCCAGTACTTC. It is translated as CASSLSGRGAQETQYF.

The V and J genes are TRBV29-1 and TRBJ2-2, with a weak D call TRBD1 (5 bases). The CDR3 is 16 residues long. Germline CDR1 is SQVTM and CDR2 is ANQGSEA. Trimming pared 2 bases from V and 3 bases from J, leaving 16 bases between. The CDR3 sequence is CSVEPYPRGDTGELFF. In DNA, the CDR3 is TGCAGCGTTGAACCCTACCCTAGGGGCGACACCGGGGAGCTGTTTTTT.

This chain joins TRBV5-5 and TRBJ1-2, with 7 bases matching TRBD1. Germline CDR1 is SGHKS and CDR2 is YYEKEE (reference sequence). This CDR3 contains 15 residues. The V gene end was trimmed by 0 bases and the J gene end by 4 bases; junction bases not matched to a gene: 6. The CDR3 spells CASSLGDSQTYGYTF. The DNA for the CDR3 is TGTGCCAGCAGCTTGGGGGACAGCCAGACCTATGGCTACACCTTC.

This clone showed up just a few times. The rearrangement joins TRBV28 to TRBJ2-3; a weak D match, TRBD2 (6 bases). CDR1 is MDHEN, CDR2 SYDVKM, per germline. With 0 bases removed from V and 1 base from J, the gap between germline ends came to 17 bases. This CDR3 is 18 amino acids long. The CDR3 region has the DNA TGTGCCAGCAGTTTATGGCGGGGAGCGGACGTCCGCACAGATACGCAGTATTTT. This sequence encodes CASSLWRGADVRTDTQYF.

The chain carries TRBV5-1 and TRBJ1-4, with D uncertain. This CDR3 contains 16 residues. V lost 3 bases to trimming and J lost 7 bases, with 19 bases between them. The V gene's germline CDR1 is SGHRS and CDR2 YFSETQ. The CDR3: CASSSSAGTGGEKLFF. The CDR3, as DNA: TGCGCCAGCAGCTCGTCGGCCGGAACCGGAGGTGAAAAACTGTTTTTT.